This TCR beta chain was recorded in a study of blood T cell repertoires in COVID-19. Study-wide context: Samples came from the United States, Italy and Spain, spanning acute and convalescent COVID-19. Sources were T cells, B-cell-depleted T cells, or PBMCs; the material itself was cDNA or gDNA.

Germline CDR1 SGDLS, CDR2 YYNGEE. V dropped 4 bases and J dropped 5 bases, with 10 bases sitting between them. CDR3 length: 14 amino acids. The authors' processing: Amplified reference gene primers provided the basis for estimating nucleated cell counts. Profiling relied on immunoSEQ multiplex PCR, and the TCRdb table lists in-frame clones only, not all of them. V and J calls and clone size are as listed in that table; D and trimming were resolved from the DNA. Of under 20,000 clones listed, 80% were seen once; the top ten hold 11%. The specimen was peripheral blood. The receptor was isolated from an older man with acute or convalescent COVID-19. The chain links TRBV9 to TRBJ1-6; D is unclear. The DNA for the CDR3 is TGTGCCAGCAGCACACACCCCCATAATTCACCCCTCCACTTT. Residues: CASSTHPHNSPLHF.